The 32 T cell receptor beta chains in this list originate from one sample, sequenced in a study of shared clonotypes between healthy human individuals. TCRdb keeps only in-frame clones here, not all; method: immunoSEQ multiplex PCR. The table shows roughly 700,000 clones, with roughly 70% occurring only once. Sequenced sample: memory CD4+ T cells sorted from blood. Subset in this sample: CD45RA-negative fraction. The receptor set was obtained from a woman aged 30 to 39 in good health.

V is TRBV6-1 and J is TRBJ1-5, with 7 bases lining up with TRBD1. Per the germline V gene, CDR1 is MNHNS and CDR2 is SASEGT. The CDR3 consists of 15 residues. V was clipped by 6 bases and J by 2 bases; unmatched bases: 7. CDR3 amino acids: CASRTDQGGNQPQHF. DNA of the CDR3: TGTGCCAGCAGAACGGACCAGGGGGGCAATCAGCCCCAGCATTTT.

The sample holds many counts of this clone. This chain links TRBV28 with TRBJ1-2, with TRBD1 matching 7 bases. The V gene end was trimmed by 8 bases and the J gene end by 7 bases; junction bases not matched to a gene: 10. This CDR3 has 13 amino acids. Germline V gives CDR1 MDHEN, CDR2 SYDVKM. The CDR3 loop is CASSLLRQGGYTF. The CDR3 nucleotides read TGTGCCAGCTCCCTACTTAGACAGGGTGGCTACACCTTC.

The chain is built from TRBV2 and TRBJ1-2; TRBD1 agrees at 7 bases. The CDR3 has 14 residues. Trimming at V came to 4 bases and at J to 6 bases, leaving 8 bases not matched to a gene. Germline V gene sequence: CDR1 SNHLY, CDR2 FYNNEI. Here the CDR3 DNA reads TGTGCCAGCAGTGCAACAGGGGTGAAGGATGGCTACACCTTC. This translates into CASSATGVKDGYTF.

The genes are TRBV5-5 and TRBJ2-1; D is uncertain. Per the germline V gene, CDR1 is SGHKS and CDR2 is YYEKEE (reference sequence). This CDR3 spans 14 amino acids. Trimming left V 5 bases short and J 1 base short, with 10 bases between. The CDR3 region has the DNA TGTGCCAGCAGTCGAGAGTTTTCCTACAATGAGCAGTTCTTC. Amino acid sequence: CASSREFSYNEQFF.

The sample holds one count of this clone. J is TRBJ2-7 and V is TRBV19; 7 bases agree with TRBD2. Germline values: CDR1 LNHDA, CDR2 SQIVND (reference sequence). The trim removed 5 bases at V and 0 bases at J, leaving 4 bases unmatched. This CDR3 has 14 residues. This CDR3 reads CASSLGGSSYEQYF. The CDR3 coding sequence is TGTGCCAGTAGTTTGGGCGGGAGCTCCTACGAGCAGTACTTC. The full variable domain, completed using reference TRBV19 and TRBJ2-7, is DGGITQSPKYLFRKEGQNVTLSCEQNLNHDAMYWYRQDPGQGLRLIYYSQIVNDFQKGDIAEGYSVSREKKESFPLTVTSAQKNPTAFYLCASSLGGSSYEQYFGPGTRLTVT.

This sequence joins TRBV5-6 and TRBJ2-7; no definite D call. Trimming removed 5 bases from V and 3 bases from J, with 12 bases in between. Germline values: CDR1 SGHDT, CDR2 YYEEEE. The CDR3 has 13 residues. Here the CDR3 reads CASSVQEYYEQYF. As DNA, the CDR3 is TGTGCCAGCAGTGTTCAGGAATACTACGAGCAGTACTTC.

This rearrangement joins TRBV9 to TRBJ2-7; 7 bases are a match to TRBD2. This CDR3 has 15 residues. The J segment lost 0 bases and the V segment lost 4 bases, leaving 7 bases of the junction unmatched. CDR1 and CDR2 (germline): SGDLS, YYNGEE. CDR3 loop: CASSSSGSSSYEQYF. In DNA form, the CDR3 reads TGTGCCAGCAGCTCTAGCGGTTCGAGCTCCTACGAGCAGTACTTC.

J is TRBJ2-1 and V is TRBV11-2, with TRBD1 matching over 8 bases. The V segment lost 8 bases and the J segment 7 bases; nucleotides outside the gene matches: 10. This CDR3 spans 14 amino acids. Looked up from germline, CDR1 is SGHAT and CDR2 is FQNNGV. The DNA of the CDR3 is TGTGCCAGCTCCCTACGGCAGGGGGCAAATGAGCAGTTCTTC. This sequence encodes CASSLRQGANEQFF.

This clone has a count of ten or more. J is TRBJ2-2 and V is TRBV6-4; 9 nucleotides match TRBD1. V shed 8 bases, J shed 7 bases, and the junction held 5 bases outside the gene matches. The CDR3 runs to 13 residues. CDR1 and CDR2 (germline): MRHNA, SNTAGT. The CDR3 spells CASGDRDHGELFF. In DNA, the CDR3 is TGTGCCAGCGGGGACAGGGATCACGGGGAGCTGTTTTTT.

This clone has at least ten counts. The CDR3 loop is CASSAGTSGSLSEQFF. The DNA for the CDR3 is TGTGCCAGCAGCGCTGGGACTAGCGGGAGCCTATCAGAGCAGTTCTTC. The chain employs TRBV5-8 and TRBJ2-1; TRBD2 matches 14 bases. Unmatched junction bases numbered 10, after V lost 4 bases and J lost 10 bases. The CDR3 consists of 16 residues. Germline loops: CDR1 SGHTS, CDR2 YDEGEE.

Concerning this clone: This sample also contains other DNA sequences that code for the same CDR3. The V and J genes are TRBV20-1 and TRBJ2-7; TRBD2 aligns across 7 bases. The CDR3 is made up of 11 amino acids. Unmatched junction bases numbered 3, after V lost 6 bases and J lost 4 bases. In germline, CDR1 is DFQATT, CDR2 SNEGSKA (reference sequence). The CDR3 nucleotides are TGCAGTGCAGGACTAGTTTACGAGCAGTACTTC. Translating gives CSAGLVYEQYF.

The gene calls are TRBV6-6 and TRBJ1-2; no clear D gene. Germline V gene sequence: CDR1 MNHNY, CDR2 SVGAGI (reference sequence). V dropped 5 bases and J dropped 1 base, with 17 bases sitting between them. The CDR3 consists of 16 residues. The CDR3 DNA reads as TGTGCCAGCAGTCCCTCCCAGAATATCATTAACTATGGCTACACCTTC. Translation gives CASSPSQNIINYGYTF.

This clone has a handful of counts. Other DNA sequences from this sample encode an identical CDR3 as well. The chain uses TRBV5-8 and TRBJ2-5; D is undetermined. CDR1 and CDR2 from the germline V gene are SGHTS and YDEGEE. This CDR3 spans 11 amino acids. The germline V and J ends were trimmed by 1 base and 5 bases, with 3 bases remaining between them. CDR3 sequence (DNA): TGTGCCAGCAGCTTGCGTGAGACCCAGTACTTC. Translating gives CASSLRETQYF.

The J gene is TRBJ2-5, the V gene TRBV29-1, with 7 positions matching TRBD1. This CDR3 has 14 residues. V shed 5 bases, J shed 6 bases, and the junction held 12 bases outside the gene matches. Per the germline V gene, CDR1 is SQVTM and CDR2 is ANQGSEA. The CDR3 nucleotides read TGCAGCGTTTCTAAGAGGACAGGAGACAAGACCCAGTACTTC. Its protein product is CSVSKRTGDKTQYF.

The chain combines TRBV11-2 with TRBJ2-4; 8 bases are shared with TRBD1. Unmatched junction bases numbered 10, after V lost 4 bases and J lost 8 bases. In germline, CDR1 is SGHAT, CDR2 FQNNGV. The CDR3 runs to 15 residues. The CDR3 nucleotides read TGTGCCAGCAGCTCAAGGACAGGGAAGAAGGACATTCAGTACTTC. This sequence encodes CASSSRTGKKDIQYF.

The chain recombines TRBV7-9 with TRBJ1-3, with D possibly matching TRBD1 (5 bases). CDR3 length: 15 residues. Germline CDR1 is SEHNR and CDR2 is FQNEAQ (reference sequence). V was shortened by 6 bases and J by 3 bases, with 15 bases between the two germline ends. The CDR3 sequence: CASSPAGGLGNTIYF. The CDR3 coding sequence is TGTGCCAGCAGTCCAGCGGGGGGTCTTGGAAACACCATATATTTT.

This rearrangement joins TRBV4-1 to TRBJ1-2, with D possibly TRBD1 on 6 matching bases. Per the germline V gene, CDR1 is MGHRA and CDR2 is YSYEKL. The V and J ends lost 0 bases and 7 bases respectively, with 15 bases between them. CDR3 size: 15 residues. The CDR3 coding sequence is TGCGCCAGCAGCCAAGACGTTTCAGGGGCGGGTGGCTACACCTTC. Encoded protein: CASSQDVSGAGGYTF.

This clone was counted between two and nine times. V usage is TRBV2 and J usage is TRBJ1-1; 8 bases are shared with TRBD1. After removal of 5 bases from V and 7 bases from J, the junction contained 6 bases not matched to a gene. Per germline, CDR1 SNHLY and CDR2 FYNNEI. The CDR3 length is 13 residues. The CDR3 region is CASSLDREVEAFF. CDR3 nucleotides: TGTGCCAGCAGTTTGGACAGGGAAGTTGAAGCTTTCTTT.

The chain employs TRBV7-8 and TRBJ1-2; no definite D call. Between the trimmed V and J ends, which lost 5 bases and 3 bases, there was a span of 10 bases. Germline V gene lookup returns CDR1 SGHVS and CDR2 FQNEAQ. This CDR3 is built from 13 residues. The CDR3: CASSNRRDYGYTF. The CDR3 DNA reads as TGTGCCAGCAGCAACAGACGCGACTATGGCTACACCTTC.

This clone occurred a few times. The rearrangement joins TRBV2 to TRBJ2-7, with D tentatively TRBD2 (5 bases). CDR1 SNHLY and CDR2 FYNNEI come from the germline V gene. This CDR3 has 15 amino acids. V lost 6 bases and J lost 3, with 18 bases in between. The CDR3, as DNA: TGTGCCAGCAGCCTTACTAGTGGCGGAAGCTACGAGCAGTACTTC. Translated: CASSLTSGGSYEQYF.

This chain joins TRBV2 and TRBJ2-7, with 8 positions matching TRBD1. V lost 0 bases and J lost 6; bases outside the gene matches: 10. Germline V gene sequence: CDR1 SNHLY, CDR2 FYNNEI. CDR3 length equals 16 residues. The CDR3 DNA is TGTGCCAGCAGTGAAGCTCGTTGGGGGACAGGTTCCGAGCAGTACTTC. Its translation is CASSEARWGTGSEQYF.

This sequence joins TRBV6-6 and TRBJ2-7; 8 bases line up with TRBD1. V dropped 8 bases and J dropped 2; count of bases not matched to a gene: 8. Per germline, CDR1 MNHNY and CDR2 SVGAGI (reference sequence). The CDR3 is 14 residues long. The CDR3 sequence is CASGSRTGTYEQYF. DNA of the CDR3: TGTGCCAGCGGTTCGAGGACAGGGACCTACGAGCAGTACTTC.

The sample holds one count of this clone. J is TRBJ1-4 and V is TRBV28; 7 nucleotides line up with TRBD1. The trim removed 4 bases at V and 2 bases at J, leaving 4 bases unmatched. The CDR3 totals 15 residues. The germline V gene has CDR1 MDHEN and CDR2 SYDVKM. The CDR3 DNA reads as TGTGCCAGCAGTTCCGTACAGGGGACTAATGAAAAACTGTTTTTT. Amino acids: CASSSVQGTNEKLFF.

The genes are TRBV7-6 and TRBJ2-3, with 13 bases that match TRBD2. This CDR3 is built from 18 residues. Germline V CDR1 and CDR2: SGHVS, FNYEAQ. With 5 bases clipped from V and 4 bases from J, the junction kept 12 bases outside the gene matches. CDR3 residues: CASSQKGWTSGRADTQYF. The CDR3, as DNA: TGTGCCAGCAGCCAGAAAGGGTGGACTAGCGGGAGAGCAGATACGCAGTATTTT.

The J gene is TRBJ2-2, the V gene TRBV27; a possible D gene is TRBD1 (5 bases). V was trimmed by 6 bases and J by 4 bases, leaving 12 bases between them. The CDR3 is 14 residues long. Germline V gene sequence: CDR1 MNHEY, CDR2 SMNVEV (reference sequence). The CDR3 is CASRSRGGTGELFF. The CDR3 DNA follows: TGTGCCAGCAGATCAAGGGGTGGCACCGGGGAGCTGTTTTTT.

This chain links TRBV28 with TRBJ2-7; D is perhaps TRBD1 (6 bases). V gave up 1 base and J gave up 2 bases, with 12 bases separating them. The germline V gene encodes CDR1 MDHEN and CDR2 SYDVKM. The CDR3 runs 15 residues. CDR3 nucleotides: TGTGCCAGCAGTTTATCGCCCAGGGGCGCCTACGAGCAGTACTTC. Protein product: CASSLSPRGAYEQYF.

V gene TRBV5-5 combines with J gene TRBJ1-5; D may be TRBD1 (5 bases). This CDR3 has 15 residues. Germline assignment: CDR1 SGHKS and CDR2 YYEKEE (reference sequence). V lost 3 bases and J lost 2, with 12 bases in between. The CDR3 here is CASSYVSGGNQPQHF. The DNA of the CDR3 is TGTGCCAGCAGCTACGTCTCGGGGGGCAATCAGCCCCAGCATTTT.

V gene TRBV10-2 combines with J gene TRBJ2-1; weak D call: TRBD1 (6 bases). There are 15 residues in the CDR3. Germline V gene sequence: CDR1 WSHSY, CDR2 SAAADI. Trimming removed 6 bases at V and 0 bases at J, with 12 bases between. CDR3 amino acids: CASRRQAHSYNEQFF. CDR3 bases: TGCGCCAGCAGGCGACAGGCCCACTCCTACAATGAGCAGTTCTTC.

The chain joins TRBV4-1 to TRBJ2-7; 9 positions agree with TRBD2. With 4 bases clipped from V and 1 base from J, the junction kept 5 bases outside the gene matches. CDR1 and CDR2 from the germline V gene are MGHRA and YSYEKL. The CDR3 length is 15 residues. The DNA of the CDR3 is TGCGCCAGCAGCCCTATTAGCGGGAGTTCCTACGAGCAGTACTTC. Protein sequence: CASSPISGSSYEQYF.

This clone was detected a few times. Other DNA sequences in the same sample also yield this CDR3. Written as DNA, the CDR3 is TGTGCCAGCAGCCTAGGGGGGAATGAAAAACTGTTTTTT. Translating it yields CASSLGGNEKLFF. J is TRBJ1-4 and V is TRBV28; tentative D call: TRBD1 (6 bases). The CDR3 sequence is 13 residues long. The germline V gene encodes CDR1 MDHEN and CDR2 SYDVKM. V was clipped by 6 bases and J by 5 bases, with 10 bases between them.

The V call is TRBV25-1, the J call TRBJ2-1; the match to TRBD2 covers 9 bases. This CDR3 is built from 14 residues. Germline CDR1 is MGHDK and CDR2 is SYGVNS. The J segment lost 5 bases and the V segment lost 8 bases, leaving 7 bases of the junction unmatched. The CDR3 nucleotides are TGTGCCAGCGGAACTAGCGGGTGGCACAATGAGCAGTTCTTC. Amino acid sequence: CASGTSGWHNEQFF.

This rearrangement joins TRBV14 to TRBJ2-1; TRBD1 agrees at 9 bases. The CDR3 extends over 18 amino acids. The germline CDR1 and CDR2 sequences are SGHDN and FVKESK. Losses at the gene ends were 1 base for V and 7 bases for J; bases not matched to a gene: 14. DNA of the CDR3: TGTGCCAGCAGCCAAGGTGCCCTTAGAACAGGGGGCAGGAATGAGCAGTTCTTC. Its translation is CASSQGALRTGGRNEQFF.